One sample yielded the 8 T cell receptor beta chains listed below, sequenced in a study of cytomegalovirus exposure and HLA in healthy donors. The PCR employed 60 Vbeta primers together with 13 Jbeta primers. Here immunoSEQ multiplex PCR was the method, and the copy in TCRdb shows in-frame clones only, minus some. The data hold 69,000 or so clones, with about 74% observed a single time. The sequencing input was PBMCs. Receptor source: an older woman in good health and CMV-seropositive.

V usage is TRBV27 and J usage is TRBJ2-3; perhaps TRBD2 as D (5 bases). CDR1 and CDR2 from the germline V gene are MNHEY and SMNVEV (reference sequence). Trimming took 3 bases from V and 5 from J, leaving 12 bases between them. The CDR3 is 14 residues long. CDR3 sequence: CASSLRIGLDTQYF. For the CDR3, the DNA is TGTGCCAGCAGTTTGAGGATAGGACTAGATACGCAGTATTTT.

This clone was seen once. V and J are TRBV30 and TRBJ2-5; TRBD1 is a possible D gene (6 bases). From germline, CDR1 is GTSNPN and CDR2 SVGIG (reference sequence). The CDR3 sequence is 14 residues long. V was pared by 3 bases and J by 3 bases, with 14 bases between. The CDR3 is CAWSRGLGEETQYF. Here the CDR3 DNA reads TGTGCCTGGAGCAGGGGCTTGGGGGAAGAGACCCAGTACTTC. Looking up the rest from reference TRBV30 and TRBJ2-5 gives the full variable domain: SQTIHQWPATLVQPVGSPLSLECTVEGTSNPNLYWYRQAAGRGLQLLFYSVGIGQISSEVPQNLSASRPQDRQFILSSKKLLLSDSGFYLCAWSRGLGEETQYFGPGTRLLVL.

The CDR3 sequence: CAISESLTEAFF. The DNA of the CDR3 is TGTGCCATCAGTGAGTCCCTCACTGAAGCTTTCTTT. The chain employs TRBV10-3 and TRBJ1-1; no clear D gene. V was pared by 0 bases and J by 4 bases, with 3 bases between. The CDR3 has 12 residues. Germline V gene lookup returns CDR1 ENHRY and CDR2 SYGVKD.

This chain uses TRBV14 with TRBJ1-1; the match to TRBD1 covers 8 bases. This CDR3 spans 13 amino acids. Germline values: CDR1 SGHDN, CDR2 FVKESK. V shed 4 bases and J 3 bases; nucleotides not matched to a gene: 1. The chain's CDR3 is CASSLDRDTEAFF. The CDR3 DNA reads TGTGCCAGCAGCCTGGACAGGGACACTGAAGCTTTCTTT.

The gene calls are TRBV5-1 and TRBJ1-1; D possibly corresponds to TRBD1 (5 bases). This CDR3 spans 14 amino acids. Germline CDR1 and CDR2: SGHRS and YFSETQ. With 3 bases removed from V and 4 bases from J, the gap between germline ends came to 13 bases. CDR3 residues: CASSSKGVGTEAFF. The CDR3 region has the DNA TGCGCCAGCAGCTCCAAAGGGGTGGGCACTGAAGCTTTCTTT.

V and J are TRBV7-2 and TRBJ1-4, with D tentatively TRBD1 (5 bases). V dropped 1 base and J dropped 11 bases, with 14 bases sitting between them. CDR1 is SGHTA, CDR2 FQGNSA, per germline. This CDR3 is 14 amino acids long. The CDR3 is CASSLGGPGTKLFF. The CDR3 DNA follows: TGTGCCAGCAGCTTAGGAGGGCCTGGGACTAAACTGTTTTTT.

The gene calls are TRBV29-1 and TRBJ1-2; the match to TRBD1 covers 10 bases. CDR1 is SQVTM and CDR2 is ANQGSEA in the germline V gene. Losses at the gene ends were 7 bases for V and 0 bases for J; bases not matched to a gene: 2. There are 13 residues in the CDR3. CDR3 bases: TGCAGCGCTGGACAGGGGGCTAACTATGGCTACACCTTC. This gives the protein CSAGQGANYGYTF.

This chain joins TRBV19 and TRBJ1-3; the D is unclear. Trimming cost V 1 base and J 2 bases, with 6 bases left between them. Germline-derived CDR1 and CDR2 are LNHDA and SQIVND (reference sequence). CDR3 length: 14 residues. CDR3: CASSIGAAGNTIYF. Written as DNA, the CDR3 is TGTGCCAGTAGTATAGGTGCAGCTGGAAACACCATATATTTT.